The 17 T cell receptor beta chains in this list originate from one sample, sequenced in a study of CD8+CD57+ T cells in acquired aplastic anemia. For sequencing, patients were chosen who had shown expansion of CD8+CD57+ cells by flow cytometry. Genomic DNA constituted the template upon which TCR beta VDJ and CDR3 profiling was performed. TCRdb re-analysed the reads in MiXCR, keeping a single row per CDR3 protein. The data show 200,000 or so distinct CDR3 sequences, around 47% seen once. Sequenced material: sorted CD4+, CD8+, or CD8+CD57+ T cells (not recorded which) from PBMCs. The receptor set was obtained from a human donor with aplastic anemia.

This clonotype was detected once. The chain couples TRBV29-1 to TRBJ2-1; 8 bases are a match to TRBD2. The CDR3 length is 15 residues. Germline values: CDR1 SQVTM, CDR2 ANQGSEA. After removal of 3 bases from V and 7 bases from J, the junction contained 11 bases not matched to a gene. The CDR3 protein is CSVDYLGTSRNEQFF. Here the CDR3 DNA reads TGCAGCGTTGACTATCTTGGGACTAGTCGGAATGAGCAGTTCTTC.

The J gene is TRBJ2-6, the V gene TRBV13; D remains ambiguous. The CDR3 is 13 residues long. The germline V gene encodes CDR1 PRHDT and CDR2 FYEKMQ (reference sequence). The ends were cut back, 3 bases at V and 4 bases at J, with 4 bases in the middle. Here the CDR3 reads CASSFGGANVLTF. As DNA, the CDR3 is TGTGCCAGCAGCTTTGGGGGGGCCAACGTCCTGACTTTC.

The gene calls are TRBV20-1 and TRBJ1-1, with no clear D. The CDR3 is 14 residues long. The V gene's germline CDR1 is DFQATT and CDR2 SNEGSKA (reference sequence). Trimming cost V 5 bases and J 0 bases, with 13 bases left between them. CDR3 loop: CSARLGWVNTEAFF. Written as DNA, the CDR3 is TGCAGTGCTCGCCTTGGGTGGGTGAACACTGAAGCTTTCTTT.

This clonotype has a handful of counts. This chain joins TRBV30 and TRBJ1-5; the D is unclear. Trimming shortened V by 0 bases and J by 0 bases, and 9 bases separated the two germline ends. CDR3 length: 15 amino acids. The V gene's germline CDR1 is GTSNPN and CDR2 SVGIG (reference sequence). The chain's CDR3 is CAWSVRDHSNQPQHF. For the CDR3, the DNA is TGTGCCTGGAGTGTAAGGGATCATAGCAATCAGCCCCAGCATTTT. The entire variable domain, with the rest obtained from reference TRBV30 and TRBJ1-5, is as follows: SQTIHQWPATLVQPVGSPLSLECTVEGTSNPNLYWYRQAAGRGLQLLFYSVGIGQISSEVPQNLSASRPQDRQFILSSKKLLLSDSGFYLCAWSVRDHSNQPQHFGDGTRLSIL.

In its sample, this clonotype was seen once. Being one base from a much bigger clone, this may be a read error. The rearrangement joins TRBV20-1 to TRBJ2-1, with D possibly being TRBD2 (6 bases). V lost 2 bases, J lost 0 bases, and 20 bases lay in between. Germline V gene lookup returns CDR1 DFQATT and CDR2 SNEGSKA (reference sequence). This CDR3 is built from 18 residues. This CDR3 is CSARSGGTRMSSYNEQFF. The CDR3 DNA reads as TGCAGTGCTAGATCGGGCGGGACCAGAATGAGCTCCTACAATGAGCAGTTCTTC.

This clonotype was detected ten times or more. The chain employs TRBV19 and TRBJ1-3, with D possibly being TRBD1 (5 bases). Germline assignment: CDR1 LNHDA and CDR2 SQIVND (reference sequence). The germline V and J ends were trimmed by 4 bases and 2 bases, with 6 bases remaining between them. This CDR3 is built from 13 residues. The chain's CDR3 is CASSRGPGNTIYF. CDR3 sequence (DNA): TGTGCCAGTAGTAGGGGACCTGGAAACACCATATATTTT.

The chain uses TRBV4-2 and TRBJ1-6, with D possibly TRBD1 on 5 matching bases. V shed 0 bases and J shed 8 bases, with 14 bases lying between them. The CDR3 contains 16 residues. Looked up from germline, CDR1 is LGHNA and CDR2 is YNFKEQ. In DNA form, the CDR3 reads TGTGCCAGCAGCCAAGACGGTAGGGGTAATCATTCACCCCTCCACTTT. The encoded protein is CASSQDGRGNHSPLHF.

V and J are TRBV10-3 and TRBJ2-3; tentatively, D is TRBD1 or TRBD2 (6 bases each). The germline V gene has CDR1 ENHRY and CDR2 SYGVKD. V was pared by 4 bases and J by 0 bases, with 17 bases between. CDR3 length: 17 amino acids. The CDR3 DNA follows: TGTGCCATCAGTGGAGGGCCCTTCGGGGGCAGCACAGATACGCAGTATTTT. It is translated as CAISGGPFGGSTDTQYF.

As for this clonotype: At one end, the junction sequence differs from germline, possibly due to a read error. CDR3: CARAAILGPRGNTIYF. The CDR3 region has the DNA TGTGCACGAGCAGCTATATTAGGTCCCAGGGGAAACACCATATACTTT. V usage is TRBV12-5 and J usage is TRBJ1-3; tentative D call: TRBD1 (6 bases). Per germline, CDR1 LGHNT and CDR2 FRNRAP. This CDR3 is 16 amino acids long.

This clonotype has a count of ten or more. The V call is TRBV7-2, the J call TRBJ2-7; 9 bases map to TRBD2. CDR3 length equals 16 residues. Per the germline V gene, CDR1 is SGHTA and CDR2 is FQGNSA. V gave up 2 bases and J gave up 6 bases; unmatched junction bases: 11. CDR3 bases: TGTGCCAGCAGCTTACGGGCGGGAGGGAGAGGGGTCGAGCAGTACTTC. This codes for CASSLRAGGRGVEQYF. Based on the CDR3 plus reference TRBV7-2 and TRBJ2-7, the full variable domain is GAGVSQSPSNKVTEKGKDVELRCDPISGHTALYWYRQSLGQGLEFLIYFQGNSAPDKSGLPSDRFSAERTGGSVSTLTIQRTQQEDSAVYLCASSLRAGGRGVEQYFGPGTRLTVT.

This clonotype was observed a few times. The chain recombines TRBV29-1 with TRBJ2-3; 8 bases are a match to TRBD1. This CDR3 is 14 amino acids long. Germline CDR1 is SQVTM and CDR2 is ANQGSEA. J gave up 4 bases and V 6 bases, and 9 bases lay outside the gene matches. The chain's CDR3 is CSVLGADRADTQYF. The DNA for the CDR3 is TGCAGCGTCCTCGGAGCGGACAGGGCAGATACGCAGTATTTT.

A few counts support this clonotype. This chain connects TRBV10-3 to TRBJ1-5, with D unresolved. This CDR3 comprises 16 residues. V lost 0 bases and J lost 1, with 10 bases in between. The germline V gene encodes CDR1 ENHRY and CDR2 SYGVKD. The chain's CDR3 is CAISESVGQSNQPQHF. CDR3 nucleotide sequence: TGTGCCATCAGTGAGTCAGTAGGGCAGAGCAATCAGCCCCAGCATTTT.

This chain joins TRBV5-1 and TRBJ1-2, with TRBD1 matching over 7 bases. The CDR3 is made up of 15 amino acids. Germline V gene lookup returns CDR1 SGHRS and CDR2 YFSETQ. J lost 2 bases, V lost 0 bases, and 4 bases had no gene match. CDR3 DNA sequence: TGCGCCAGCAGCTTGGAGTGGGACAGCAACTATGGCTACACCTTC. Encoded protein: CASSLEWDSNYGYTF.

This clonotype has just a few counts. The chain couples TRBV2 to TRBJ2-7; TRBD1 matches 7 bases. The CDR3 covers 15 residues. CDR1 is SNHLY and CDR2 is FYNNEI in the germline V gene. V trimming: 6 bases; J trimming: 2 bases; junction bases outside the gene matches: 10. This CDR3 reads CASRPEGALPYEQYF. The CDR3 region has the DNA TGTGCCAGCAGACCCGAGGGGGCCCTACCCTACGAGCAGTACTTC.

This CDR3 is CASSRGAAVFF. The CDR3 coding sequence is TGTGCCAGCAGCCGGGGGGCGGCCGTGTTTTTT. The chain recombines TRBV7-3 with TRBJ1-4, with TRBD1 as a possible D gene (6 bases). The CDR3 loop spans 11 amino acids. V was cut by 5 bases and J by 15 bases, with 13 bases left in between. The V gene's germline CDR1 is SGHTA and CDR2 FQGTGA.

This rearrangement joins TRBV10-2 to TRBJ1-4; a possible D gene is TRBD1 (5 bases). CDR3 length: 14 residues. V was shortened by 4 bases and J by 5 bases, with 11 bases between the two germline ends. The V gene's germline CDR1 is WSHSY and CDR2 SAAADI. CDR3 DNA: TGCGCCAGCAGTGTGGGACGGCTGAATGAAAAACTGTTTTTT. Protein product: CASSVGRLNEKLFF.

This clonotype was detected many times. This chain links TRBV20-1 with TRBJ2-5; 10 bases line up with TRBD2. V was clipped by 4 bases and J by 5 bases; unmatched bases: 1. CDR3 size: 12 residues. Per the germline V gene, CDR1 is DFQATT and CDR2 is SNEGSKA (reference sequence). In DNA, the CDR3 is TGCAGTGCTATTAGCGGGAGGGAGACCCAGTACTTC. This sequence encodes CSAISGRETQYF.